This TCR beta chain was captured in a study of cytomegalovirus exposure and HLA in healthy donors. Study information: About 80 million unique TCR sequences came from HLA-typed donors in an early release.

As for this clone: Its antigen is not known.

60 Vbeta and 13 Jbeta primers were used in PCR. Clones were sequenced by immunoSEQ multiplex PCR, and TCRdb holds only the in-frame ones, with some missing. The table has roughly 84,000 clones, 63% seen once. J gave up 2 bases and V 6 bases, and 6 bases lay outside the gene matches. The CDR3 is 14 residues long. Germline CDR1 and CDR2: LNHDA and SQIVND (reference sequence). Study conclusions and caveats: Available immune exposure information was restricted to CMV serostatus only. Later analysis associated a missense DCLRE1C variant with TCR beta V- and J-gene trimming.

The source material was PBMCs. The chain is built from TRBV19 and TRBJ2-5; TRBD2 matches at 7 bases. This sequence originates from a woman aged 40 to 55 in good health and CMV-seropositive. CDR3 DNA: TGTGCCAGTAGCGATACTAGCGATCAAGAGACCCAGTACTTC. Amino acid sequence: CASSDTSDQETQYF.